This TCR beta chain emerged from a study of blood T cell repertoires in COVID-19. At the level of the study: Material from acute and convalescent COVID-19 was sourced from the United States, Italy and Spain. From T cells, B-cell-depleted T cells, or PBMCs came the material, which was cDNA or gDNA.

The V end was cut by 1 base, the J end by 2 bases, with 9 bases between. The CDR3 is 14 residues long. From germline, CDR1 is LNHDA and CDR2 SQIVND (reference sequence). Authors' processing steps: From reference gene primer amplification, estimates of nucleated cell counts were derived. TCRdb's table, derived via immunoSEQ multiplex PCR, lists solely in-frame clones and lacks some. V and J calls and clone size come straight from that table; D and trimming were deduced from the DNA. The sample contains about 220,000 clones, about 79% of which appear only once. The sample was peripheral blood. The chain joins TRBV19 to TRBJ2-7; TRBD1 might be the D (6 bases). This TCR was recovered from a man aged 45-65 years with active or convalescent COVID-19. CDR3 loop: CASSIVWGPYEQYV. The CDR3 DNA follows: TGTGCCAGTAGTATAGTGTGGGGGCCCTACGAGCAGTACGTC.